The rows below give T cell receptor beta chains drawn from one sample of a study of T cell responses to AZD1222 COVID-19 vaccine. The method was immunoSEQ multiplex PCR; TCRdb's version includes in-frame clones alone and lacks a portion of them. This repertoire shows about 120,000 clones, about 85% found once; its top ten account for 3.2%. This specimen consisted of peripheral blood, obtained on day 0 of AZD1222 vaccination. The receptors come from an adult in good health. Both conserved end residues are part of each CDR3. A D gene is named only where the DNA matches it firmly. Clone size is not always given. Where it is, it says once, few, many or a class for expanded clones.

v_gene	d_gene	abundance	j_gene	CDR3aa	CDR3nt
TRBV6-5	TRBD1	.	TRBJ2-2	CASRRTGGSGELFF	TGTGCCAGCCGGCGGACAGGGGGCAGCGGGGAGCTGTTTTTT
TRBV9	.	once	TRBJ1-2	CASSPSAGRGANYGYTF	TGTGCCAGCAGCCCGAGTGCAGGACGGGGTGCTAACTATGGCTACACCTTC
TRBV15	.	.	TRBJ2-3	CATSRERADLASDTQYF	TGTGCCACCAGCAGGGAACGGGCGGACCTGGCATCAGATACGCAGTATTTT
TRBV5-8	TRBD2	.	TRBJ2-2	CASSLAGTSGNTGELFF	TGTGCCAGCAGCTTGGCGGGGACTAGCGGTAACACCGGGGAGCTGTTTTTT
TRBV11-3	.	.	TRBJ1-5	CASSLDHLGPDSNQPQHF	TGTGCCAGCAGCTTAGATCATTTAGGGCCGGATAGCAATCAGCCCCAGCATTTT
TRBV18	TRBD1	.	TRBJ1-3	CASSPQLMDRAGNTIYF	TGTGCCAGCTCACCTCAACTGATGGACAGGGCTGGAAACACCATATATTTT
TRBV6-4	.	.	TRBJ1-2	CASSRQGYGYTF	TGTGCCAGCAGCCGGCAGGGGTATGGCTACACCTTC
TRBV3-1/TRBV3-2	.	.	TRBJ2-1	CASSQDPGIAYNEQFF	TGTGCCAGCAGCCAAGATCCGGGTATCGCGTACAATGAGCAGTTCTTC
TRBV7-2	.	.	TRBJ1-2	CASSLAWGAQNYGYTF	TGTGCCAGCAGCTTAGCATGGGGGGCGCAGAACTATGGCTACACCTTC
TRBV13	TRBD1	once	TRBJ2-7	CASSPVGTVIHHF	TGTGCCAGCAGCCCCGTAGGGACAGTGATTCACCACTTC
TRBV5-1	.	.	TRBJ1-6	CASSLDNPSPLHF	TGCGCCAGCAGCTTGGACAACCCTTCACCCCTCCACTTT
TRBV10-1	.	.	TRBJ2-7	CASSESGSEQYF	TGCGCCAGCAGTGAGTCCGGTAGCGAGCAGTACTTC
TRBV5-4	TRBD1	.	TRBJ1-3	CASSLGTGEGNTIYF	TGTGCCAGCAGCCTAGGGACAGGGGAAGGAAACACCATATATTTT
TRBV4-1	.	.	TRBJ2-2	CASSQDADPNTGELFF	TGCGCCAGCAGCCAAGATGCAGATCCGAACACCGGGGAGCTGTTTTTT
TRBV5-1	.	.	TRBJ2-1	CASSLSLASSYNEQFF	TGCGCCAGCAGCTTGTCTCTAGCGAGTTCCTACAATGAGCAGTTCTTC
TRBV6-5	.	.	TRBJ2-3	CASSYRETRDTQYF	TGTGCCAGCAGTTATCGGGAGACTAGAGATACGCAGTATTTT
TRBV7-2	TRBD1	.	TRBJ1-4	CASSLRGPGEKLFF	TGTGCCAGCAGCTTAAGGGGGCCAGGGGAAAAACTGTTTTTT
TRBV4-2	.	once	TRBJ1-4	CASSQGGSTNEKLFF	TGTGCCAGCAGCCAGGGGGGTTCAACTAATGAAAAACTGTTTTTT
TRBV2	.	once	TRBJ2-3	CASRVRDTQYF	TGTGCCAGCCGTGTACGCGATACGCAGTATTTT
TRBV19	.	.	TRBJ2-7	CASSMGTKGGYEQYF	TGTGCCAGTAGTATGGGGACCAAAGGGGGTTACGAGCAGTACTTC
TRBV3-1/TRBV3-2	.	few	TRBJ1-4	CASSHHRKLTEKLFF	TGTGCCAGCAGCCATCACAGGAAGCTTACTGAAAAACTGTTTTTT
TRBV5-6	.	.	TRBJ2-1	CASSLGGGLANEQFF	TGTGCCAGCAGCTTGGGAGGGGGTCTAGCAAATGAGCAGTTCTTC
TRBV4-1	TRBD1	.	TRBJ2-3	CASSQAPGTDYTDTQYF	TGCGCCAGCAGCCAAGCCCCAGGGACAGATTATACAGATACGCAGTATTTT
TRBV30	TRBD1	.	TRBJ1-5	CAWGQGGNQPQHF	TGTGCCTGGGGACAGGGAGGTAATCAGCCCCAGCATTTT
TRBV7-6	.	.	TRBJ2-1	CASSLGHEQFF	TGTGCCAGCAGCTTAGGCCATGAGCAGTTCTTC
TRBV7-2	.	.	TRBJ1-6	CASSPQGDSYNSPLHF	TGTGCCAGCAGCCCTCAAGGCGACTCCTATAATTCACCCCTCCACTTT
TRBV5-5	.	.	TRBJ1-5	CASSLGLFNQPQHF	TGTGCCAGCAGCTTGGGACTGTTCAATCAGCCCCAGCATTTT
TRBV4-1	TRBD1	.	TRBJ1-4	CASSQTGGGDEKLFF	TGCGCCAGCAGCCAAACAGGGGGTGGGGATGAAAAACTGTTTTTT
TRBV7-6	TRBD1	.	TRBJ1-1	CASSQRRTGVIFTEAFF	TGTGCCAGCAGCCAACGGAGGACAGGGGTAATTTTCACTGAAGCTTTCTTT
TRBV28	.	.	TRBJ2-7	CASSLSRVYEQYF	TGTGCCAGCAGTTTGTCGCGGGTTTACGAGCAGTACTTC
TRBV5-1	TRBD1	.	TRBJ1-1	CASSLVVTGNTEAFF	TGCGCCAGCAGCTTGGTTGTGACAGGGAATACTGAAGCTTTCTTT
TRBV7-9	.	.	TRBJ1-4	CASSLGDFRGTNEKLFF	TGTGCCAGCAGCTTAGGAGACTTTAGGGGAACTAATGAAAAACTGTTTTTT
TRBV3-1/TRBV3-2	.	once	TRBJ2-7	CASSQGAIASYEQYF	TGTGCCAGCAGCCAAGGGGCTATCGCGTCATACGAGCAGTACTTC
TRBV10-3	.	.	TRBJ1-1	CAIGERGNTEAFF	TGTGCCATCGGGGAGAGGGGGAACACTGAAGCTTTCTTT
TRBV18	TRBD2	once	TRBJ2-7	CASSPIAGGNYEQYF	TGTGCCAGCTCACCCATTGCGGGAGGCAACTACGAGCAGTACTTC
TRBV10-1	TRBD2	.	TRBJ2-7	CASIPPIKLAGDEQYF	TGCGCCAGCATACCACCTATCAAGTTAGCGGGAGACGAGCAGTACTTC
TRBV28	.	.	TRBJ2-3	CASSLLARGAGGDTDTQYF	TGTGCCAGCAGTTTATTGGCCCGGGGGGCAGGGGGAGACACAGATACGCAGTATTTT
TRBV19	TRBD1	.	TRBJ2-3	CASSSPTGTATDTQYF	TGTGCCAGTAGCTCCCCGACCGGGACAGCTACAGATACGCAGTATTTT
TRBV12-3/TRBV12-4	TRBD1	.	TRBJ2-2	CASDRGNGELFF	TGTGCCAGCGACAGGGGAAACGGGGAGCTGTTTTTT
TRBV30	.	.	TRBJ1-1	CAWFEDSQNTEAFF	TGTGCCTGGTTTGAGGACAGCCAGAACACTGAAGCTTTCTTT
TRBV5-1	.	.	TRBJ1-1	CASSYRGADTEAFF	TGCGCCAGCAGCTACCGAGGCGCGGACACTGAAGCTTTCTTT
TRBV2	.	.	TRBJ1-4	CASSERQASNEKLFF	TGTGCCAGCAGTGAGAGACAGGCTAGTAATGAAAAACTGTTTTTT
TRBV2	TRBD1	.	TRBJ2-3	CASSQGARGTDTQYF	TGTGCCAGCAGTCAGGGGGCGCGGGGCACAGATACGCAGTATTTT
TRBV7-2	TRBD2	.	TRBJ2-3	CAATELSGGAGDTQYF	TGTGCCGCAACGGAACTTAGCGGGGGGGCCGGAGATACGCAGTATTTT
TRBV9	.	.	TRBJ2-3	CASSTLEGGTDTQYF	TGTGCCAGCAGCACCCTCGAGGGCGGCACAGATACGCAGTATTTT
TRBV28	.	.	TRBJ1-3	CASLPKQPVSGNTIYF	TGTGCCAGCCTCCCCAAGCAGCCAGTTTCTGGAAACACCATATATTTT
TRBV5-5	.	.	TRBJ1-2	CASSLAPGAPAANYGYTF	TGTGCCAGCAGCTTAGCCCCCGGGGCACCGGCGGCTAACTATGGCTACACCTTC
TRBV28	TRBD1	.	TRBJ1-2	CASSSGQLVNYGYTF	TGTGCCAGCAGTTCGGGACAGCTTGTTAACTATGGCTACACCTTC
TRBV28	.	.	TRBJ2-1	CASSEPGTHNEQFF	TGTGCCAGCAGTGAACCCGGGACTCACAATGAGCAGTTCTTC
TRBV5-1	.	.	TRBJ1-5	CASSPRGGNQPQHF	TGCGCCAGCAGCCCGAGAGGGGGCAATCAGCCCCAGCATTTT
TRBV19	.	.	TRBJ2-2	CASSKDRTGELFF	TGTGCCAGTAGTAAGGACAGAACCGGGGAGCTGTTTTTT
TRBV3-1/TRBV3-2	.	.	TRBJ1-1	CASSQGSSRPAFF	TGTGCCAGCAGCCAAGGGTCCTCGAGGCCAGCTTTCTTT
TRBV10-1	.	once	TRBJ1-1	CASSPSGQLNTEAFF	TGCGCCAGCAGCCCCTCGGGACAACTGAACACTGAAGCTTTCTTT
TRBV7-2	.	.	TRBJ2-1	CASRVNPNNEQFF	TGTGCCAGCAGGGTAAATCCGAACAATGAGCAGTTCTTC